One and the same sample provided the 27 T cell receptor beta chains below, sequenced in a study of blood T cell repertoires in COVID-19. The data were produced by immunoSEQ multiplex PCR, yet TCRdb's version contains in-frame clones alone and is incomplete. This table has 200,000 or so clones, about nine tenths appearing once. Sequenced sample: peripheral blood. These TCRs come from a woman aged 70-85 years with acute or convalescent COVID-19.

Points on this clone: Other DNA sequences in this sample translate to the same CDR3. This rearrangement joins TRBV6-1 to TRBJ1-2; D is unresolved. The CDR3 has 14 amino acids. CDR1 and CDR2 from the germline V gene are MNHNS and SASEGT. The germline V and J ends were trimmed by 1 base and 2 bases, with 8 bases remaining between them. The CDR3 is CASSEGPRNYGYTF. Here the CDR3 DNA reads TGTGCCAGCAGTGAAGGGCCCAGAAACTATGGCTACACCTTC.

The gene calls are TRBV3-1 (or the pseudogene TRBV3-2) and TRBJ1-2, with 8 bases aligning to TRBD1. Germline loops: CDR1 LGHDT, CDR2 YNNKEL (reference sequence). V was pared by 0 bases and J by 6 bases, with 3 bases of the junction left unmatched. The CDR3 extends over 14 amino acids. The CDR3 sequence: CASSQDYRGNGYTF. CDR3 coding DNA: TGTGCCAGCAGCCAAGACTACAGGGGGAATGGCTACACCTTC.

CDR3 loop: CASSPRPSGEQYF. CDR3 DNA: TGTGCCAGCTCACCAAGGCCTAGCGGGGAGCAGTACTTC. The gene calls are TRBV18 and TRBJ2-7; 8 bases map to TRBD2. In germline, CDR1 is KGHSH, CDR2 LQKENI. The CDR3 spans 13 residues. J lost 7 bases, V lost 2 bases, and 4 bases had no gene match.

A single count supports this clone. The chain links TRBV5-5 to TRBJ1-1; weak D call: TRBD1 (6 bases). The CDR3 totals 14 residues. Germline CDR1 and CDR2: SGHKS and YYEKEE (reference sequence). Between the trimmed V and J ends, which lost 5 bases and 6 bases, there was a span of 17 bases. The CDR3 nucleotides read TGTGCCAGCAGTTGGGACATAGGAATACCTGAAGCTTTCTTT. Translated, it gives CASSWDIGIPEAFF.

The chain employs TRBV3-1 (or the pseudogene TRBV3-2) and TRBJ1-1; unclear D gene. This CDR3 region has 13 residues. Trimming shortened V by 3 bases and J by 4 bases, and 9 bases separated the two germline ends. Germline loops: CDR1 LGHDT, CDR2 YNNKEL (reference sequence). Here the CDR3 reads CASSHTEFTEAFF. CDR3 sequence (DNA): TGTGCCAGCAGCCATACAGAATTCACTGAAGCTTTCTTT.

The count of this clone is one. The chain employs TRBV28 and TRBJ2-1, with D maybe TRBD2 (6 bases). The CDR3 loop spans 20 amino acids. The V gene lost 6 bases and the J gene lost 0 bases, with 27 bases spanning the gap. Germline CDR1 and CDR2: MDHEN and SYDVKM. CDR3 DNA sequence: TGTGCCAGCAGCCTACTAGGAGTGGTACTAGCTCCGAGCTCCTACAATGAGCAGTTCTTC. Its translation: CASSLLGVVLAPSSYNEQFF.

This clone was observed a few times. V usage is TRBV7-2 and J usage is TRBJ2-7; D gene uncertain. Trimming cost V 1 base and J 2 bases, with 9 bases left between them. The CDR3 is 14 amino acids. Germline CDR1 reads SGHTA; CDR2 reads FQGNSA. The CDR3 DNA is TGTGCCAGCAGCTTAGATCCCGCGACCTACGAGCAGTACTTC. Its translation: CASSLDPATYEQYF. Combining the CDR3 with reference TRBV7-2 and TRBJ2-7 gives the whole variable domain GAGVSQSPSNKVTEKGKDVELRCDPISGHTALYWYRQSLGQGLEFLIYFQGNSAPDKSGLPSDRFSAERTGGSVSTLTIQRTQQEDSAVYLCASSLDPATYEQYFGPGTRLTVT.

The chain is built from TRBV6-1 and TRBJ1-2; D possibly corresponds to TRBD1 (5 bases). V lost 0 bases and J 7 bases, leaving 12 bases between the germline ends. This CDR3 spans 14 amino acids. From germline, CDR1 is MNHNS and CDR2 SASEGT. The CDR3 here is CASSEAFGRVGYTF. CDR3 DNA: TGTGCCAGCAGTGAAGCTTTCGGCAGGGTTGGCTACACCTTC.

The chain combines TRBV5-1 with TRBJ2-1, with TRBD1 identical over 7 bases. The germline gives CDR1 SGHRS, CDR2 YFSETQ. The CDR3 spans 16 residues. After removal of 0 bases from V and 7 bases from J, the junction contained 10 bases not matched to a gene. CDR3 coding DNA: TGCGCCAGCAGCTTGGAGGTTCCAGGGGGTGGGAATGAGCAGTTCTTC. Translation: CASSLEVPGGGNEQFF.

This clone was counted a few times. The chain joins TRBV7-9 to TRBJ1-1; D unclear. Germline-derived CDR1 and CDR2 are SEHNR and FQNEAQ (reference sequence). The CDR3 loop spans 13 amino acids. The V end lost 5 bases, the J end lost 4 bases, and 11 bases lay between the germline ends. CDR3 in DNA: TGTGCCAGCAGCCTGACGGAGGGCACTGAAGCTTTCTTT. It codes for CASSLTEGTEAFF. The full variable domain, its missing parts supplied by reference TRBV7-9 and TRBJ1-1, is DTGVSQNPRHKITKRGQNVTFRCDPISEHNRLYWYRQTLGQGPEFLTYFQNEAQLEKSRLLSDRFSAERPKGSFSTLEIQRTEQGDSAMYLCASSLTEGTEAFFGQGTRLTVV.

Here the CDR3 DNA reads TGCGCCAGCAGCCCCTTGGGGGGGGGAGGGCCAGATACGCAGTATTTT. This encodes CASSPLGGGGPDTQYF. This chain joins TRBV4-1 and TRBJ2-3, with 7 bases aligning to TRBD2. There are 16 residues in the CDR3. V trimming: 4 bases; J trimming: 4 bases; junction bases outside the gene matches: 11. Per the germline V gene, CDR1 is MGHRA and CDR2 is YSYEKL.

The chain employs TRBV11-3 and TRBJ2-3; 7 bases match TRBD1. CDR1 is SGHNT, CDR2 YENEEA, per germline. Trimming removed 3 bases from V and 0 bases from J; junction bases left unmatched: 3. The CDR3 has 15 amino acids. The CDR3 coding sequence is TGTGCCAGCAGCTTTGGGGGACAGAGCACAGATACGCAGTATTTT. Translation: CASSFGGQSTDTQYF.

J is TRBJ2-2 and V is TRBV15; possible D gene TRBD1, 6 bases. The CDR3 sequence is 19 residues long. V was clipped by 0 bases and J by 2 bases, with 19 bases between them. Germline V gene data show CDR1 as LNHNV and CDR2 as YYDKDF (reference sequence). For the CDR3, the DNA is TGTGCCACCAGCAGAGACCCGGGCATAACCGGGACAAACACCGGGGAGCTGTTTTTT. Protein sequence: CATSRDPGITGTNTGELFF.

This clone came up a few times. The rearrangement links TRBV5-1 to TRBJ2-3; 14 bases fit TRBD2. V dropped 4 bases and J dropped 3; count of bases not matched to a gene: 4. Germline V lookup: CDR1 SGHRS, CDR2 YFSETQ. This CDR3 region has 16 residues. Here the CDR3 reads CASSTGLAGVTDTQYF. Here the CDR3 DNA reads TGCGCCAGCAGCACGGGACTAGCGGGAGTTACAGATACGCAGTATTTT.

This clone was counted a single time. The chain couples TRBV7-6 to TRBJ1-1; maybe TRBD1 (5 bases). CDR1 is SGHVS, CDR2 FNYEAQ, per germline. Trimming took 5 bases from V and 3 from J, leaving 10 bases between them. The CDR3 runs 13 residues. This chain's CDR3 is CASSLRVDTEAFF. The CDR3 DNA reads TGTGCCAGCAGCCTCAGGGTTGACACTGAAGCTTTCTTT.

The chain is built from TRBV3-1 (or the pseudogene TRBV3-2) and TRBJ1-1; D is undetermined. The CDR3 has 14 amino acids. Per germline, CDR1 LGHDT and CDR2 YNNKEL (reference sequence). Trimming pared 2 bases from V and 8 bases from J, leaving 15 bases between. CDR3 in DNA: TGTGCCAGCAGCCAATTCTCCCGGGGTGGCGAAGCTTTCTTT. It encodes CASSQFSRGGEAFF.

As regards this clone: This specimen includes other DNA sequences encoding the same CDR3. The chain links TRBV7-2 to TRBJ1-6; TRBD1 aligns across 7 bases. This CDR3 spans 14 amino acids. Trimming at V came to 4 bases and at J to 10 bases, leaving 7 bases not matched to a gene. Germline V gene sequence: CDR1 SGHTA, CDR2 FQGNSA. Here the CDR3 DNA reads TGTGCCAGCAGCTCTCGACAGGGTGGATCACCCCTCCACTTT. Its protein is CASSSRQGGSPLHF. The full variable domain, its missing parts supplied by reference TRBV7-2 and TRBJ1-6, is GAGVSQSPSNKVTEKGKDVELRCDPISGHTALYWYRQSLGQGLEFLIYFQGNSAPDKSGLPSDRFSAERTGGSVSTLTIQRTQQEDSAVYLCASSSRQGGSPLHFGNGTRLTVT.

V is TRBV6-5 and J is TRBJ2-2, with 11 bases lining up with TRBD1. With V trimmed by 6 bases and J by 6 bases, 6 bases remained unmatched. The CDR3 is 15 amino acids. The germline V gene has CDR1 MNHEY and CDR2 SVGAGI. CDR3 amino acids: CASRPGQGVSGELFF. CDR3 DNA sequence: TGTGCCAGCAGGCCGGGACAGGGGGTATCCGGGGAGCTGTTTTTT.

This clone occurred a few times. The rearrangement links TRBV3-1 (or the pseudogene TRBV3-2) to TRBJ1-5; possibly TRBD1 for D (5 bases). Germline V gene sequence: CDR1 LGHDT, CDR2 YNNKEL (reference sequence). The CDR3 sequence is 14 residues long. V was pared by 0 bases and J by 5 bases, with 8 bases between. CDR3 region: CASSQDRVHQPQHF. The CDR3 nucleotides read TGTGCCAGCAGCCAAGACAGGGTGCATCAGCCCCAGCATTTT.

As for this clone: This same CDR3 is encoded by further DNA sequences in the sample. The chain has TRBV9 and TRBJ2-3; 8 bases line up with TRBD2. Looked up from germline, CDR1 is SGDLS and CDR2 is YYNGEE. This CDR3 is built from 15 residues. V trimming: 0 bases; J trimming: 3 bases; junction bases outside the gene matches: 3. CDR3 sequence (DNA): TGTGCCAGCAGCGTAGCCTCGGGGGGGACAGATACGCAGTATTTT. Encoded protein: CASSVASGGTDTQYF.

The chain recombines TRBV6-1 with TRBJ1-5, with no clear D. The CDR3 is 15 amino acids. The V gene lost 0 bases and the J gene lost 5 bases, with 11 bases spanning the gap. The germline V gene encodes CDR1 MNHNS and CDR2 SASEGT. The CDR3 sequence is CASSEAGGRYQPQHF. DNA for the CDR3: TGTGCCAGCAGTGAAGCAGGAGGAAGGTATCAGCCCCAGCATTTT.

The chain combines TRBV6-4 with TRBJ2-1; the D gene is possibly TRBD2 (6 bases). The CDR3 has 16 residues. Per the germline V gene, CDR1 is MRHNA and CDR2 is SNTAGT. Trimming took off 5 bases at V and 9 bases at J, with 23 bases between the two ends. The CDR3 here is CASSTAGSGVMGEQFF. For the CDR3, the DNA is TGTGCCAGCAGTACAGCCGGGAGCGGAGTCATGGGTGAGCAGTTCTTC.

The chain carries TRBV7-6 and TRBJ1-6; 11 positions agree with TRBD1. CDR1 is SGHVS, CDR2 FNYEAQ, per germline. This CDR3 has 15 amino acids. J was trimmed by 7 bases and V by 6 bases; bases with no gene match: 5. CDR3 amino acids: CASRRGTGGNSPLHF. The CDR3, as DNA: TGTGCCAGCAGAAGAGGGACAGGGGGGAATTCACCCCTCCACTTT. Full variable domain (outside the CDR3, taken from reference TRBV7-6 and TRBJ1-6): GAGVSQSPRYKVTKRGQDVALRCDPISGHVSLYWYRQALGQGPEFLTYFNYEAQQDKSGLPNDRFSAERPEGSISTLTIQRTEQRDSAMYRCASRRGTGGNSPLHFGNGTRLTVT.

CDR3 sequence: CASSKAAATQYF. The CDR3 DNA reads as TGTGCCAGCAGCAAAGCGGCTGCAACGCAGTATTTT. V usage is TRBV21-1 and J usage is TRBJ2-3; TRBD1, as called in the table, went unchecked against the DNA. TRBV21-1 is marked as a pseudogene. The CDR3 is 12 amino acids.

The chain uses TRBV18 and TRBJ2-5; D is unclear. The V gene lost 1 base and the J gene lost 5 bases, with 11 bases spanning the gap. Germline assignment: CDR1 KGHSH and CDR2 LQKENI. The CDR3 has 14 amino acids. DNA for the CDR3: TGTGCCAGCTCACCACTGGCCAGTCAGGAGACCCAGTACTTC. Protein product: CASSPLASQETQYF.

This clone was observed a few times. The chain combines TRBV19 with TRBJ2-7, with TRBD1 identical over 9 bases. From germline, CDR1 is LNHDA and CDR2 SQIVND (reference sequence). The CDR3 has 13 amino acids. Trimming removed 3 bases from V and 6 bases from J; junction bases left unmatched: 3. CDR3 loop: CASSMMTGGEQYF. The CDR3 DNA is TGTGCCAGTAGTATGATGACAGGGGGCGAGCAGTACTTC.

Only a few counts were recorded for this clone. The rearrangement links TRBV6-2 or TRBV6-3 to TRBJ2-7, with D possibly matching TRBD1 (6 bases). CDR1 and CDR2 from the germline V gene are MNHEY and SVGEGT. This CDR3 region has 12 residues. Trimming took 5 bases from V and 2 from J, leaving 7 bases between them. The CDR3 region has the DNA TGTGCCAGCAGTCGACAGGCCTACGAGCAGTACTTC. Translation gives CASSRQAYEQYF.